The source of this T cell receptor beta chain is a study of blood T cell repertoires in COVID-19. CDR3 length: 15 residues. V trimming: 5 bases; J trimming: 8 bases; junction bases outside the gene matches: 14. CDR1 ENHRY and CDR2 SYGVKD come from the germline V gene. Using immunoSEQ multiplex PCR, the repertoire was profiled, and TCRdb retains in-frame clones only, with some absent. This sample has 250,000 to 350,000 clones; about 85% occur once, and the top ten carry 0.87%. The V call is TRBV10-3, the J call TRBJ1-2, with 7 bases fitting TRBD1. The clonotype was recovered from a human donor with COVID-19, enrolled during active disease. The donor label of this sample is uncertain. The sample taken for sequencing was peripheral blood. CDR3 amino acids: CAISLGDSYAGGYTF. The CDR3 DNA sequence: TGTGCCATCAGTTTGGGGGACAGCTATGCAGGGGGCTACACCTTC.